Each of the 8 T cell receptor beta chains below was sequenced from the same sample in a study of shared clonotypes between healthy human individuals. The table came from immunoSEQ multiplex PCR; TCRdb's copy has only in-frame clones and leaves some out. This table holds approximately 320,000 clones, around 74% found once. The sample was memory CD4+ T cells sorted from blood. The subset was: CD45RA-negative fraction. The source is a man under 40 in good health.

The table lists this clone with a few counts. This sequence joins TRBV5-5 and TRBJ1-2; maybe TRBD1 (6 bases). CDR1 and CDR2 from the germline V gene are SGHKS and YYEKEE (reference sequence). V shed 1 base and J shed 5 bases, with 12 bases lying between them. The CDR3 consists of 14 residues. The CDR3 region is CASSLIGTGYGYTF. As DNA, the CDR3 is TGTGCCAGCAGCTTGATCGGTACAGGGTATGGCTACACCTTC.

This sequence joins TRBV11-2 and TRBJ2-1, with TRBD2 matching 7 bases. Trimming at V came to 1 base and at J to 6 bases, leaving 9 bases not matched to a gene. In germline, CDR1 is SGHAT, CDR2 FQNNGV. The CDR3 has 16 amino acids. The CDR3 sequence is CASSLGEAGVGNEQFF. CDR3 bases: TGTGCCAGCAGCTTAGGAGAGGCGGGAGTAGGCAATGAGCAGTTCTTC.

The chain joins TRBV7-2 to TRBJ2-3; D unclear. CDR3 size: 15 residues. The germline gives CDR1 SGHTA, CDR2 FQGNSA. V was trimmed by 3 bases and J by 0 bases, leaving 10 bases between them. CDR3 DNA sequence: TGTGCCAGCAGCTTCTTACTATCTAGCACAGATACGCAGTATTTT. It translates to CASSFLLSSTDTQYF.

CDR3 residues: CASTPGQGALGANVLTF. CDR3 bases: TGTGCCAGCACTCCGGGACAGGGGGCATTAGGGGCCAACGTCCTGACTTTC. The J gene is TRBJ2-6, the V gene TRBV27, with TRBD1 matching over 12 bases. The CDR3 has 17 amino acids. Per germline, CDR1 MNHEY and CDR2 SMNVEV (reference sequence). J gave up 4 bases and V 7 bases, and 8 bases lay outside the gene matches.

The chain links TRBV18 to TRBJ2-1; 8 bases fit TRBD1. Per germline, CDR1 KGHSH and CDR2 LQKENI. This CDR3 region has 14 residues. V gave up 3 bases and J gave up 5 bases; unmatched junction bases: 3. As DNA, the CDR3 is TGTGCCAGCTCACCCACGACAGGGGACAATGAGCAGTTCTTC. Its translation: CASSPTTGDNEQFF.

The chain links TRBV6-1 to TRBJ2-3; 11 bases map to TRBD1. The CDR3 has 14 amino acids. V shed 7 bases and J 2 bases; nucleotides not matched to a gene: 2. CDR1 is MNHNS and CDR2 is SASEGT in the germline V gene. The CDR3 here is CASNGQGATDTQYF. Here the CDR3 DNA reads TGTGCCAGCAATGGACAGGGGGCCACAGATACGCAGTATTTT.

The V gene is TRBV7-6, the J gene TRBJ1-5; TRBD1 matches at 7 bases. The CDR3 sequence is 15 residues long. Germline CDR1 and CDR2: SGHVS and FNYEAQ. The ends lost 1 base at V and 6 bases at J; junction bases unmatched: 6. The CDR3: CASSLGDREGQPQHF. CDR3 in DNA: TGTGCCAGCAGCTTAGGTGACAGGGAGGGTCAGCCCCAGCATTTT.

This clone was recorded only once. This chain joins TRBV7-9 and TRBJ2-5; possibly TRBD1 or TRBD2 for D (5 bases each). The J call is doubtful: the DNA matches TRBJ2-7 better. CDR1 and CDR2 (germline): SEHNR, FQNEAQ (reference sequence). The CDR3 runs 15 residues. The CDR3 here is CASSSPGTPTYEQYF. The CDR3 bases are TGTGCCAGCAGCTCTCCCGGGACGCCGACCTACGAGCAGTACTTC.